Listed here are 25 T cell receptor beta chains from one sample, sequenced in a study of blood T cell repertoires in COVID-19. The table came from immunoSEQ multiplex PCR; TCRdb's copy has only in-frame clones and leaves some out. The sample lists 12,000 to 15,000 clones; approximately 88% were seen once. Material: peripheral blood. These receptors originate from a human donor in a cohort sampled during active COVID-19.

V and J are TRBV6-5 and TRBJ1-1; TRBD1 might be the D (5 bases). CDR3 length: 14 amino acids. Deletions cut 6 bases from V and 4 bases from J, with 15 bases between. Germline V gene data show CDR1 as MNHEY and CDR2 as SVGAGI. This chain's CDR3 is CASSLGHASTEAFF. CDR3 nucleotide sequence: TGTGCCAGCAGCCTCGGACACGCATCCACTGAAGCTTTCTTT.

The genes are TRBV5-6 and TRBJ1-5; TRBD1 is a possible D gene (6 bases). V was trimmed by 0 bases and J by 5 bases, leaving 15 bases between them. Germline V gene data show CDR1 as SGHDT and CDR2 as YYEEEE. The CDR3 totals 16 residues. The CDR3 coding sequence is TGTGCCAGCAGCTTGGCACAGGGTTTCGGTCATCAGCCCCAGCATTTT. It specifies CASSLAQGFGHQPQHF.

This chain uses TRBV6-1 with TRBJ1-2; D is possibly TRBD1 (5 bases). CDR1 and CDR2 from the germline V gene are MNHNS and SASEGT. The V end lost 0 bases, the J end lost 0 bases, and 14 bases lay between the germline ends. This CDR3 is built from 17 residues. The CDR3 loop is CASSEAGGFRANYGYTF. CDR3 sequence (DNA): TGTGCCAGCAGTGAAGCGGGGGGTTTCAGGGCTAACTATGGCTACACCTTC.

The V call is TRBV24-1, the J call TRBJ2-2, with TRBD2 matching over 8 bases. V was pared by 0 bases and J by 5 bases, with 4 bases of the junction left unmatched. The length of the CDR3 is 16 residues. The V gene's germline CDR1 is KGHDR and CDR2 SFDVKD. The CDR3 sequence is CATSDLSGRGTGELFF. DNA of the CDR3: TGTGCCACCAGTGATTTGAGCGGGAGAGGTACCGGGGAGCTGTTTTTT.

This clone appeared once. The chain links TRBV18 to TRBJ2-1, with 8 nucleotides matching TRBD2. Trimming removed 3 bases from V and 3 bases from J; junction bases left unmatched: 13. Per the germline V gene, CDR1 is KGHSH and CDR2 is LQKENI. CDR3 length equals 18 residues. CDR3: CASSPGLGMKRVYNEQFF. The CDR3 DNA is TGTGCCAGCTCACCGGGACTAGGGATGAAAAGGGTCTACAATGAGCAGTTCTTC. The full variable domain, its missing parts supplied by reference TRBV18 and TRBJ2-1, is NAGVMQNPRHLVRRRGQEARLRCSPMKGHSHVYWYRQLPEEGLKFMVYLQKENIIDESGMPKERFSAEFPKEGPSILRIQQVVRGDSAAYFCASSPGLGMKRVYNEQFFGPGTRLTVL.

CDR3 bases: TGTGCCAGCAGCCCGGGACTAGCGGGACCCACGAGGGATACGCAGTATTTT. Protein sequence: CASSPGLAGPTRDTQYF. The chain links TRBV9 to TRBJ2-3; 13 bases agree with TRBD2. There are 17 residues in the CDR3. Losses at the gene ends were 4 bases for V and 6 bases for J; bases not matched to a gene: 11. Germline V lookup: CDR1 SGDLS, CDR2 YYNGEE.

This clone was detected only a few times. The rearrangement uses TRBV9 and TRBJ2-1, with TRBD1 identical over 7 bases. From germline, CDR1 is SGDLS and CDR2 YYNGEE. This CDR3 region has 15 residues. V was pared by 3 bases and J by 7 bases, with 10 bases of the junction left unmatched. DNA for the CDR3: TGTGCCAGCAGCGGACAGGGTAGGCTTGAGAATGAGCAGTTCTTC. Translating gives CASSGQGRLENEQFF.

This clone was picked up a small number of times. The chain carries TRBV3-1 (or the pseudogene TRBV3-2) and TRBJ1-1; D remains ambiguous. The CDR3 is 13 amino acids. The germline V and J ends were trimmed by 4 bases and 1 base, with 7 bases remaining between them. Germline V gene lookup returns CDR1 LGHDT and CDR2 YNNKEL (reference sequence). CDR3 in DNA: TGTGCCAGCAGCCGAGGCGAGAACACTGAAGCTTTCTTT. Translation gives CASSRGENTEAFF.

The rearrangement uses TRBV5-1 and TRBJ2-5, with D possibly being TRBD1 (6 bases). The CDR3 runs to 14 residues. Trimming pared 4 bases from V and 1 base from J, leaving 11 bases between. CDR1 is SGHRS, CDR2 YFSETQ, per germline. The CDR3 DNA reads TGCGCCAGCAGCCGCTACAGGGTCCAAGAGACCCAGTACTTC. Its translation is CASSRYRVQETQYF. Together with reference TRBV5-1 and TRBJ2-5, the CDR3 gives the full variable domain: KAGVTQTPRYLIKTRGQQVTLSCSPISGHRSVSWYQQTPGQGLQFLFEYFSETQRNKGNFPGRFSGRQFSNSRSEMNVSTLELGDSALYLCASSRYRVQETQYFGPGTRLLVL.

The chain has TRBV14 and TRBJ2-1; D uncertain. Trimming pared 2 bases from V and 0 bases from J, leaving 11 bases between. Germline V gene lookup returns CDR1 SGHDN and CDR2 FVKESK. This CDR3 has 16 amino acids. In DNA form, the CDR3 reads TGTGCCAGCAGCCAACTCGGCGGCTTCTCCTACAATGAGCAGTTCTTC. Its protein product is CASSQLGGFSYNEQFF.

The chain carries TRBV5-4 and TRBJ2-1, with D unresolved. There are 13 residues in the CDR3. Trimming took off 0 bases at V and 9 bases at J, with 10 bases between the two ends. CDR1 SGHNT and CDR2 YYREEE come from the germline V gene (reference sequence). Here the CDR3 DNA reads TGTGCCAGCAGCTTGGATAACCACAGTGAGCAGTTCTTC. It translates to CASSLDNHSEQFF.

This chain uses TRBV3-1 (or the pseudogene TRBV3-2) with TRBJ2-2; 14 nucleotides align to TRBD2. Germline lookup yields CDR1 LGHDT and CDR2 YNNKEL (reference sequence). The V gene end was trimmed by 4 bases and the J gene end by 1 base; junction bases not matched to a gene: 5. This CDR3 spans 18 amino acids. DNA of the CDR3: TGTGCCAGCAGCCCGAGACTAGCGGGAGGGCGGAACACCGGGGAGCTGTTTTTT. Protein sequence: CASSPRLAGGRNTGELFF.

The CDR3 protein is CASSPWGWGGYTF. CDR3 coding DNA: TGTGCCAGCAGCCCGTGGGGCTGGGGCGGCTACACCTTC. The chain employs TRBV14 and TRBJ1-2; tentative D call: TRBD1 (5 bases). The CDR3 is made up of 13 amino acids. V was clipped by 4 bases and J by 8 bases, with 14 bases between them. Germline V gene data show CDR1 as SGHDN and CDR2 as FVKESK.

By frequency in the sample, this clone is medium-sized (0.01 to 0.1%). This sequence joins TRBV5-1 and TRBJ2-7; 13 bases line up with TRBD2. V trimming: 0 bases; J trimming: 9 bases; junction bases outside the gene matches: 6. CDR3 length: 15 residues. CDR1 SGHRS and CDR2 YFSETQ come from the germline V gene. CDR3 nucleotide sequence: TGCGCCAGCAGCTTGGGGGGGACTAGCGGGACGTCGCAGTACTTC. Translated: CASSLGGTSGTSQYF.

The V gene is TRBV5-1, the J gene TRBJ2-5; TRBD1 matches 8 bases. Germline CDR1 is SGHRS and CDR2 is YFSETQ. The CDR3 is 16 amino acids. J lost 7 bases, V lost 0 bases, and 11 bases had no gene match. CDR3 in amino acids: CASSLGSQGALVTQYF. The CDR3 nucleotides are TGCGCCAGCAGCTTGGGAAGCCAGGGGGCTTTGGTGACCCAGTACTTC.

The V gene is TRBV14, the J gene TRBJ1-2, with D perhaps matching TRBD1 (5 bases). The CDR3 extends over 13 amino acids. Germline CDR1 reads SGHDN; CDR2 reads FVKESK. Deletions cut 0 bases from V and 8 bases from J, with 10 bases between. The CDR3 is CASSQEGRGGYTF. DNA for the CDR3: TGTGCCAGCAGCCAAGAGGGCCGGGGGGGCTACACCTTC.

V usage is TRBV7-9 and J usage is TRBJ2-7; 9 bases line up with TRBD1. The CDR3 consists of 15 residues. Looked up from germline, CDR1 is SEHNR and CDR2 is FQNEAQ (reference sequence). The J segment lost 1 base and the V segment lost 8 bases, leaving 9 bases of the junction unmatched. CDR3 in amino acids: CASEGAGQGSYEQYF. The CDR3 bases are TGTGCCAGCGAAGGTGCGGGACAGGGTTCCTACGAGCAGTACTTC.

This clone was found once. The chain is built from TRBV15 and TRBJ1-5; 9 bases are a match to TRBD1. The CDR3 has 14 amino acids. Per the germline V gene, CDR1 is LNHNV and CDR2 is YYDKDF (reference sequence). The V gene end was trimmed by 5 bases and the J gene end by 7 bases; junction bases not matched to a gene: 6. The CDR3 sequence is CATSGTGGIQPQHF. CDR3 coding DNA: TGTGCCACCAGCGGAACAGGGGGCATCCAGCCCCAGCATTTT.

The V and J genes are TRBV28 and TRBJ2-7; TRBD1 might be the D (6 bases). V was cut by 4 bases and J by 1 base, with 17 bases left in between. The CDR3 length is 16 residues. Germline CDR1 is MDHEN and CDR2 is SYDVKM. CDR3 DNA: TGTGCCAGCAGTTCCCCCCGGGACACGGGGTCCTACGAGCAGTACTTC. It is translated as CASSSPRDTGSYEQYF.

The chain links TRBV3-1 (or the pseudogene TRBV3-2) to TRBJ2-2, with D hard to call. Looked up from germline, CDR1 is LGHDT and CDR2 is YNNKEL (reference sequence). Trimming took off 1 base at V and 6 bases at J, with 6 bases between the two ends. This CDR3 is 13 amino acids long. CDR3: CASSQGGPGELFF. CDR3 nucleotide sequence: TGTGCCAGCAGCCAAGGAGGCCCCGGGGAGCTGTTTTTT.

The gene calls are TRBV29-1 and TRBJ1-2; maybe TRBD1 (6 bases). This CDR3 spans 12 amino acids. Trimming took off 6 bases at V and 4 bases at J, with 12 bases between the two ends. In germline, CDR1 is SQVTM, CDR2 ANQGSEA. CDR3 in amino acids: CSVRQVGYGYTF. CDR3 coding DNA: TGCAGCGTGAGACAGGTGGGCTATGGCTACACCTTC.

The gene calls are TRBV7-2 and TRBJ2-5, with D possibly matching TRBD1 (6 bases). The CDR3 is 15 residues long. Germline V gene sequence: CDR1 SGHTA, CDR2 FQGNSA. V shed 1 base and J shed 4 bases, with 13 bases lying between them. The CDR3 reads CASSLGNRGIETQYF. The CDR3, as DNA: TGTGCCAGCAGCTTAGGGAATAGGGGGATAGAGACCCAGTACTTC.

V is TRBV7-8 and J is TRBJ1-1, with 7 bases fitting TRBD1. The CDR3 covers 14 residues. Germline assignment: CDR1 SGHVS and CDR2 FQNEAQ. Losses at the gene ends were 5 bases for V and 6 bases for J; bases not matched to a gene: 9. CDR3 residues: CASSLGTAYAEAFF. The CDR3 nucleotides read TGTGCCAGCAGCCTAGGGACAGCTTACGCTGAAGCTTTCTTT.

The chain uses TRBV7-8 and TRBJ2-1, with 11 bases matching TRBD2. From germline, CDR1 is SGHVS and CDR2 FQNEAQ. V dropped 3 bases and J dropped 5; count of bases not matched to a gene: 6. This CDR3 has 16 residues. CDR3 region: CASSFFGTSGDNEQFF. As DNA, the CDR3 is TGTGCCAGCAGCTTTTTCGGGACTAGCGGAGACAATGAGCAGTTCTTC.

This clone was seen only once. The chain combines TRBV29-1 with TRBJ2-5, with TRBD2 matching 9 bases. The CDR3 is 15 amino acids. V lost 2 bases, J lost 4 bases, and 8 bases stayed unmatched. Germline CDR1 SQVTM, CDR2 ANQGSEA. CDR3: CSVERASGITETQYF. As DNA, the CDR3 is TGCAGCGTTGAACGGGCTAGCGGGATTACAGAGACCCAGTACTTC.